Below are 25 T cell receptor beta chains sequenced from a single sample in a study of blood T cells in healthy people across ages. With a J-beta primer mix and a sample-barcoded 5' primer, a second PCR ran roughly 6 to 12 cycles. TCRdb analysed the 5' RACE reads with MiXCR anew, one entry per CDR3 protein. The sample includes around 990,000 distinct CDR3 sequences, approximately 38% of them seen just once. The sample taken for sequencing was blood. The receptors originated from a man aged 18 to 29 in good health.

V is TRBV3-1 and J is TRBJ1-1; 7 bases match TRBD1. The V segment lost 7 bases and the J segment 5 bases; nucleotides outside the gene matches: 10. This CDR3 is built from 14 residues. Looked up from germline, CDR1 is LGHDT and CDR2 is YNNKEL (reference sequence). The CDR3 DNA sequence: TGTGCCAGCACCCTAGGACAGGCCACGACTGAAGCTTTCTTT. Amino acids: CASTLGQATTEAFF.

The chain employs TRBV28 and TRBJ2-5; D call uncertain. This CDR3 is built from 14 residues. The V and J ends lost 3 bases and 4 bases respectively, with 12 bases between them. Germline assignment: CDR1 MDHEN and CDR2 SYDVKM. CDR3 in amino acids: CASSFGQARETQYF. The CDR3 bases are TGTGCCAGCAGTTTCGGGCAGGCGAGAGAGACCCAGTACTTC.

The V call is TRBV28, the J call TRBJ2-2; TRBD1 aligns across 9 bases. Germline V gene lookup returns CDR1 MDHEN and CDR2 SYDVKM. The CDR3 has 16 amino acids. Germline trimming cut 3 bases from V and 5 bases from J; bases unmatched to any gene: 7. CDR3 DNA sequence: TGTGCCAGCAGTTTTGCCCCAGGACAGGGGACCGGGGAGCTGTTTTTT. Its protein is CASSFAPGQGTGELFF.

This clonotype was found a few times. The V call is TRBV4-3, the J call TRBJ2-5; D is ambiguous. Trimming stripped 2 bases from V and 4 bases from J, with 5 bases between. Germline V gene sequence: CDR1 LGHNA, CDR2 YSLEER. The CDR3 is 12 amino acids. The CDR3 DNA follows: TGCGCCAGCAGCCAAAATGGAGAGACCCAGTACTTC. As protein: CASSQNGETQYF.

The CDR3 loop is CASTQGQAAEAFF. Written as DNA, the CDR3 is TGTGCCAGCACCCAGGGACAGGCAGCTGAAGCTTTCTTT. The rearrangement links TRBV28 to TRBJ1-1, with 8 bases matching TRBD1. The CDR3 length is 13 residues. The V gene end was trimmed by 7 bases and the J gene end by 6 bases; junction bases not matched to a gene: 7. CDR1 is MDHEN, CDR2 SYDVKM, per germline.

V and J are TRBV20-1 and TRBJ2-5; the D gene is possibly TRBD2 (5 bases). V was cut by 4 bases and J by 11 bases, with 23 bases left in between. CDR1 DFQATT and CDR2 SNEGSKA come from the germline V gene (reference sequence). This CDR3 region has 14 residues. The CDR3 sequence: CSATPDPSRNEQYF. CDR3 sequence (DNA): TGCAGTGCTACCCCCGATCCTAGCCGGAATGAGCAGTACTTC.

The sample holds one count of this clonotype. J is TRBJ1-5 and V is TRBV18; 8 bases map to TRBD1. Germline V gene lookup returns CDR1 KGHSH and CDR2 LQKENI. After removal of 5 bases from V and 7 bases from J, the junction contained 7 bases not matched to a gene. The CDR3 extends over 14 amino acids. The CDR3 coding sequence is TGTGCCAGCTCATGGGGACAGGTGAAGCAGCCCCAGCATTTT. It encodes CASSWGQVKQPQHF.

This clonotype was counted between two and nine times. The CDR3 loop reads CASSLKQGVDYGYTF. The CDR3 DNA sequence: TGTGCCAGCAGCTTAAAGCAGGGGGTGGACTATGGCTACACCTTC. The chain joins TRBV7-9 to TRBJ1-2, with 7 bases fitting TRBD1. The CDR3 is made up of 15 amino acids. From germline, CDR1 is SEHNR and CDR2 FQNEAQ (reference sequence). The V and J ends lost 2 bases and 3 bases, in that order; junction bases with no gene match: 6.

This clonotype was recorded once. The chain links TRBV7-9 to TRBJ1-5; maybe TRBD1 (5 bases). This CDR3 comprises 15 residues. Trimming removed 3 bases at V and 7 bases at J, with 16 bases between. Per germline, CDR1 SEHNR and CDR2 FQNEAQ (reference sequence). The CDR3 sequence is CASSLGRLGSQPQHF. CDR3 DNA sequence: TGTGCCAGCAGCTTGGGACGCCTAGGGAGCCAGCCCCAGCATTTT.

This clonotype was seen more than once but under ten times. The CDR3 region is CAISEPGTSGSYEQYF. The CDR3 bases are TGTGCCATCAGTGAGCCGGGGACTAGCGGCTCCTACGAGCAGTACTTC. J is TRBJ2-7 and V is TRBV10-3, with 11 bases fitting TRBD2. This CDR3 spans 16 amino acids. Germline V gene lookup returns CDR1 ENHRY and CDR2 SYGVKD. V lost 2 bases to trimming and J lost 0 bases; unmatched junction nucleotides: 3.

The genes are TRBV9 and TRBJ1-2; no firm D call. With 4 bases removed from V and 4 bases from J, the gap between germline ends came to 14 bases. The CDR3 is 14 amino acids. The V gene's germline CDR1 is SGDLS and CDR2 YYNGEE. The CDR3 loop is CASSSGQEGYGYTF. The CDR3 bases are TGTGCCAGCAGCTCTGGGCAAGAGGGCTATGGCTACACCTTC. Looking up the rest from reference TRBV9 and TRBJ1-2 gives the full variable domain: DSGVTQTPKHLITATGQRVTLRCSPRSGDLSVYWYQQSLDQGLQFLIQYYNGEERAKGNILERFSAQQFPDLHSELNLSSLELGDSALYFCASSSGQEGYGYTFGSGTRLTVV.

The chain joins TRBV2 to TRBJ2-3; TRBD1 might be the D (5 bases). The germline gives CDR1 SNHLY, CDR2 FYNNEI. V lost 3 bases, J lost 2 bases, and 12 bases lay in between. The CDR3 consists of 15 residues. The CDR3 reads CASSEGPSITDTQYF. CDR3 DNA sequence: TGTGCCAGCAGTGAGGGGCCCAGCATCACAGATACGCAGTATTTT.

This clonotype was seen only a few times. This CDR3 reads CASSYGTAEETQYF. CDR3 coding DNA: TGTGCCAGCAGTTACGGGACTGCTGAAGAGACCCAGTACTTC. The chain employs TRBV27 and TRBJ2-5, with TRBD2 as a possible D gene (6 bases). This CDR3 is 14 amino acids long. CDR1 and CDR2 from the germline V gene are MNHEY and SMNVEV (reference sequence). Trimming removed 4 bases at V and 3 bases at J, with 12 bases between.

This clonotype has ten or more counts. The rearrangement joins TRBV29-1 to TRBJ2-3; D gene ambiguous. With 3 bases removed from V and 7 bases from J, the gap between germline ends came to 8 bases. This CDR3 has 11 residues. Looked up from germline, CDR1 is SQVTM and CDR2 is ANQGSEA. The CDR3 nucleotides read TGCAGCGTTGACGGACCGAATACGCAGTATTTT. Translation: CSVDGPNTQYF.

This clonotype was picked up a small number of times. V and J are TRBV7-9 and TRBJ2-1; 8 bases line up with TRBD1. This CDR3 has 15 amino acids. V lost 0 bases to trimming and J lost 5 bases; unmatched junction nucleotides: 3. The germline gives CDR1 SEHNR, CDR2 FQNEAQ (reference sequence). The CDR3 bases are TGTGCCAGCAGCTTAGCTCAGGGGGCCAACAATGAGCAGTTCTTC. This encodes CASSLAQGANNEQFF.

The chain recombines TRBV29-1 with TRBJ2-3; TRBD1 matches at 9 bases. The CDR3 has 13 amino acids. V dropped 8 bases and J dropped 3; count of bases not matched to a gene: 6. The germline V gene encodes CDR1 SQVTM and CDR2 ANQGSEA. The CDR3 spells CSTRTGDTDTQYF. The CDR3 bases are TGCAGCACTCGGACAGGGGATACAGATACGCAGTATTTT.

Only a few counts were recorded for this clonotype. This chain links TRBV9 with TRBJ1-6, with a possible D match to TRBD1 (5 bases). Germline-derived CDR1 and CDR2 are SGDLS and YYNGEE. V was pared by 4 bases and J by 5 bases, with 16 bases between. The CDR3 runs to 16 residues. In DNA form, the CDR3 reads TGTGCCAGCAGCCCCCAACGAGGGGCAAATAATTCACCCCTCCACTTT. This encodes CASSPQRGANNSPLHF.

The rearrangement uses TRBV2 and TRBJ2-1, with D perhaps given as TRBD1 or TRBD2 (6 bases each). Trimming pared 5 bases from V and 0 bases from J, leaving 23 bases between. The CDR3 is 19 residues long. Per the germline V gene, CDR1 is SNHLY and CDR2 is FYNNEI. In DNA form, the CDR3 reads TGTGCCAGCAGTAGTAATTTTGGGGGGACACTAAGCTCCTACAATGAGCAGTTCTTC. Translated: CASSSNFGGTLSSYNEQFF.

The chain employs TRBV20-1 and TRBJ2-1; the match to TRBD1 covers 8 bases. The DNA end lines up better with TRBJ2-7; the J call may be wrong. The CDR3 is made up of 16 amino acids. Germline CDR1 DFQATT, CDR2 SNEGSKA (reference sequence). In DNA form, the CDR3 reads TGCAGTGCTAGAGATAAGCCAGGGGGCTCCTACAATGAGCAGTACTTC. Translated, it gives CSARDKPGGSYNEQYF.

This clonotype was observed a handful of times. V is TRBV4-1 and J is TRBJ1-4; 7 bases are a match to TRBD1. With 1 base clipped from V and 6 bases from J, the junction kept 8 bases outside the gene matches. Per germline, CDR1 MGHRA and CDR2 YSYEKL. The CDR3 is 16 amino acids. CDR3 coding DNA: TGCGCCAGCAGCCAAGGGACATCCCAGGGGGATGAAAAACTGTTTTTT. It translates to CASSQGTSQGDEKLFF.

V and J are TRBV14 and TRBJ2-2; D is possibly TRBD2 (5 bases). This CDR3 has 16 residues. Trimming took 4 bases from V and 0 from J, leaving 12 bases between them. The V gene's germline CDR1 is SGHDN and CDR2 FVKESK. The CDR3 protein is CASSLEAGTNTGELFF. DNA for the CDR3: TGTGCCAGCAGCCTAGAAGCCGGGACGAACACCGGGGAGCTGTTTTTT.

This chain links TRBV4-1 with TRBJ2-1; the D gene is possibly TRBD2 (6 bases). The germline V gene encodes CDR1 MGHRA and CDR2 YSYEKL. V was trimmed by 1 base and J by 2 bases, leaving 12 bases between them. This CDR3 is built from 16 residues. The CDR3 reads CASSQGSSEAYNEQFF. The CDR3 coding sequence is TGCGCCAGCAGCCAAGGGTCTAGCGAGGCCTACAATGAGCAGTTCTTC.

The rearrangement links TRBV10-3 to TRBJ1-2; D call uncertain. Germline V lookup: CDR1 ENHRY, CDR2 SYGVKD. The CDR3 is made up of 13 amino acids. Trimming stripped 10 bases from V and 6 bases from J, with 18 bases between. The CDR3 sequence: CATMGSLKDGYTF. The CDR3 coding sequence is TGTGCCACCATGGGCTCTTTAAAAGATGGCTACACCTTC.

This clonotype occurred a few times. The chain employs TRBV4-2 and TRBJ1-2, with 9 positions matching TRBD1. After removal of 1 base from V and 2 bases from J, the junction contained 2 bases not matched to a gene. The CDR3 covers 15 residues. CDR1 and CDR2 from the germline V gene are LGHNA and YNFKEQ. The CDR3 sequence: CASSQVTGGNYGYTF. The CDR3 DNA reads TGTGCCAGCAGCCAAGTCACAGGGGGCAACTATGGCTACACCTTC.

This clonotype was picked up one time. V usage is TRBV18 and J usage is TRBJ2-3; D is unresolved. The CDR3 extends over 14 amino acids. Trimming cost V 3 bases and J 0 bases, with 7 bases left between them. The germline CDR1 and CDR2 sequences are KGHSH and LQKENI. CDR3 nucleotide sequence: TGTGCCAGCTCACCCAATTACAGCACAGATACGCAGTATTTT. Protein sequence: CASSPNYSTDTQYF.